The 30 T cell receptor beta chains given below trace back to one sample, sequenced in a study of neurological immune-mediated disorders (dated by TCRdb to between 2017 and 2020). Libraries came from 5' RACE. Sequenced using an Illumina HiSeq 2500. Using fastp at Q25 and MiXCR, TCRdb reprocessed the public reads and kept productive beta chains. Each entry is one CDR3 protein sequence, shown with its most common DNA and genes. The sample has fewer than 80,000 distinct CDR3 sequences on record, around 5.2% of them singletons. Approximately 3.2% of the sample is held by the ten biggest clonotypes. The sequencing input was PBMCs. Receptors originate from a woman aged 45 to 65 with multiple sclerosis.

In its sample, this clonotype was seen many times. The chain couples TRBV5-1 to TRBJ1-2; a possible D gene is TRBD1 (6 bases). CDR3 length: 14 residues. CDR1 SGHRS and CDR2 YFSETQ come from the germline V gene. The ends were cut back, 4 bases at V and 10 bases at J, with 20 bases in the middle. In nucleotides, the CDR3 is TGCGCCAGCAGCCCACAGGGCTCATTGGCAGACTACACCTTC. This translates into CASSPQGSLADYTF.

This clonotype occurred many times. V usage is TRBV5-1 and J usage is TRBJ2-1, with TRBD1 matching 7 bases. Trimming took 2 bases from V and 0 from J; bases not matched to a gene: 2. This CDR3 region has 15 residues. From germline, CDR1 is SGHRS and CDR2 YFSETQ. CDR3 amino acids: CASSLQGSSYNEQFF. The CDR3, as DNA: TGCGCCAGCAGCTTACAGGGGAGCTCCTACAATGAGCAGTTCTTC.

The table lists this clonotype with many counts. The V gene is TRBV5-1, the J gene TRBJ1-2, with D unclear. CDR1 and CDR2 (germline): SGHRS, YFSETQ. The CDR3 covers 15 residues. Trimming shortened V by 0 bases and J by 8 bases, and 17 bases separated the two germline ends. Written as DNA, the CDR3 is TGCGCCAGCAGCTTGGATCACGCGACGACTGAGGGCTACACCTTC. Encoded protein: CASSLDHATTEGYTF.

This clonotype was seen ten or more times. This chain links TRBV11-2 with TRBJ2-5, with 10 bases identical to TRBD1. The CDR3 covers 15 residues. V lost 6 bases to trimming and J lost 4 bases; unmatched junction nucleotides: 8. Per the germline V gene, CDR1 is SGHAT and CDR2 is FQNNGV. The CDR3: CASRWGTGVSETQYF. In DNA, the CDR3 is TGTGCCAGCAGGTGGGGGACAGGGGTTTCAGAGACCCAGTACTTC.

This clonotype has a handful of counts. The rearrangement joins TRBV12-3 or TRBV12-4 to TRBJ2-1, with TRBD2 matching over 11 bases. Trimming removed 5 bases from V and 5 bases from J; junction bases left unmatched: 5. The CDR3 sequence is 15 residues long. In DNA form, the CDR3 reads TGTGCCAGCAGTCAACTAGCGGGGGAGCACAATGAGCAGTTCTTC. As protein: CASSQLAGEHNEQFF.

Many counts were recorded for this clonotype. The gene calls are TRBV5-1 and TRBJ1-1; D is unclear. Trimming removed 0 bases at V and 2 bases at J, with 11 bases between. The germline gives CDR1 SGHRS, CDR2 YFSETQ. The CDR3 is 15 residues long. The CDR3 bases are TGCGCCAGCAGCTTGGAGGGCAGGTTAAACACTGAAGCTTTCTTT. Protein product: CASSLEGRLNTEAFF.

This clonotype has a count of ten or more. The chain is built from TRBV29-1 and TRBJ2-4; D is perhaps TRBD2 (5 bases). The ends were cut back, 4 bases at V and 5 bases at J, with 12 bases in the middle. The CDR3 spans 13 residues. Germline CDR1 reads SQVTM; CDR2 reads ANQGSEA. The DNA for the CDR3 is TGCAGCGTTGTGGAGGCCCCGGAAAACATTCAGTACTTC. Amino acid sequence: CSVVEAPENIQYF.

In its sample, this clonotype was seen many times. V and J are TRBV12-3 or TRBV12-4 and TRBJ1-5; D is undetermined. V was pared by 1 base and J by 6 bases, with 7 bases between. The CDR3 covers 13 residues. This chain's CDR3 is CASSLEAAQPQHF. The CDR3 DNA follows: TGTGCCAGCAGTTTAGAAGCCGCTCAGCCCCAGCATTTT.

This clonotype showed up many times. DNA for the CDR3: TGCAGTGCTACAGGTCTAGCGGGGGAAGAGACCCAGTACTTC. Protein product: CSATGLAGEETQYF. The genes are TRBV20-1 and TRBJ2-5; TRBD2 agrees at 10 bases. V shed 4 bases and J 3 bases; nucleotides not matched to a gene: 5. Germline CDR1 DFQATT, CDR2 SNEGSKA (reference sequence). The CDR3 is 14 residues long.

There are many counts of this clonotype. The genes are TRBV20-1 and TRBJ2-3, with D uncertain. The CDR3 has 13 residues. V lost 3 bases, J lost 3 bases, and 10 bases lay in between. The V gene's germline CDR1 is DFQATT and CDR2 SNEGSKA (reference sequence). The chain's CDR3 is CSASRRSTDTQYF. The CDR3 region has the DNA TGCAGTGCTAGTCGCAGAAGTACAGATACGCAGTATTTT.

This clonotype has a count of ten or more. This rearrangement joins TRBV7-6 to TRBJ2-7; 8 nucleotides match TRBD2. Germline assignment: CDR1 SGHVS and CDR2 FNYEAQ. V gave up 1 base and J gave up 6 bases; unmatched junction bases: 2. This CDR3 is built from 13 residues. CDR3 sequence reads: CASSLGTSPEQYF. CDR3 DNA: TGTGCCAGCAGCTTAGGGACTAGCCCCGAGCAGTACTTC. Together with reference TRBV7-6 and TRBJ2-7, the CDR3 gives the full variable domain: GAGVSQSPRYKVTKRGQDVALRCDPISGHVSLYWYRQALGQGPEFLTYFNYEAQQDKSGLPNDRFSAERPEGSISTLTIQRTEQRDSAMYRCASSLGTSPEQYFGPGTRLTVT.

There are many counts of this clonotype. A much larger clone lies a single base off, so this may be a read error. This chain links TRBV4-3 with TRBJ2-1; D is unclear. The germline V gene encodes CDR1 LGHNA and CDR2 YSLEER. V lost 4 bases to trimming and J lost 5 bases, with 9 bases between them. This CDR3 spans 13 amino acids. The CDR3 sequence is CASSLSIDNEQFF. DNA for the CDR3: TGCGCCAGCAGCCTCAGTATCGACAATGAGCAGTTCTTC.

This clonotype was recorded at least ten times. The chain recombines TRBV14 with TRBJ2-1; possible D gene TRBD1, 6 bases. Germline V gene sequence: CDR1 SGHDN, CDR2 FVKESK. V dropped 0 bases and J dropped 0 bases, with 9 bases sitting between them. This CDR3 contains 16 residues. The CDR3 here is CASSQDGQFSYNEQFF. The CDR3 nucleotides are TGTGCCAGCAGCCAAGACGGACAGTTCTCCTACAATGAGCAGTTCTTC.

This clonotype showed up many times. This chain links TRBV5-1 with TRBJ2-6, with D uncertain. CDR1 is SGHRS and CDR2 is YFSETQ in the germline V gene. The V gene lost 7 bases and the J gene lost 1 base, with 6 bases spanning the gap. There are 13 residues in the CDR3. The CDR3, as DNA: TGCGCCAGCCATCAATCTGGGGCCAACGTCCTGACTTTC. It translates to CASHQSGANVLTF.

The chain is built from TRBV4-1 and TRBJ1-2; 8 bases match TRBD1. The CDR3 is made up of 16 amino acids. V lost 6 bases and J lost 6; bases outside the gene matches: 15. Germline assignment: CDR1 MGHRA and CDR2 YSYEKL. Here the CDR3 reads CASSADRELILDGYTF. The CDR3 DNA is TGCGCCAGCAGTGCGGACAGGGAGCTAATTTTAGATGGCTACACCTTC.

This clonotype has at least ten counts. J is TRBJ1-3 and V is TRBV4-3, with a possible D match to TRBD1 (5 bases). The CDR3 is 15 residues long. Trimming left V 0 bases short and J 2 bases short, with 8 bases between. CDR1 and CDR2 from the germline V gene are LGHNA and YSLEER. CDR3 residues: CASSQDAGPGNTIYF. CDR3 nucleotides: TGCGCCAGCAGCCAAGATGCAGGGCCTGGAAACACCATATATTTT.

This clonotype was seen ten or more times. This chain joins TRBV6-5 and TRBJ1-2; D is unclear. The length of the CDR3 is 13 residues. Trimming removed 2 bases from V and 8 bases from J, with 12 bases in between. CDR1 is MNHEY and CDR2 is SVGAGI in the germline V gene. CDR3 nucleotide sequence: TGTGCCAGCAGTTACGGGGAGGCGGACGGCTACACCTTC. It yields the protein CASSYGEADGYTF.

Here the CDR3 reads CASSSTEGNTEAFF. CDR3 nucleotide sequence: TGCGCCAGCAGCTCTACGGAAGGGAACACTGAAGCTTTCTTT. The V gene is TRBV5-1, the J gene TRBJ1-1; D gene ambiguous. From germline, CDR1 is SGHRS and CDR2 YFSETQ. The CDR3 totals 14 residues. Trimming removed 3 bases from V and 1 base from J, with 10 bases in between. The whole variable domain, remainder taken from reference TRBV5-1 and TRBJ1-1, is KAGVTQTPRYLIKTRGQQVTLSCSPISGHRSVSWYQQTPGQGLQFLFEYFSETQRNKGNFPGRFSGRQFSNSRSEMNVSTLELGDSALYLCASSSTEGNTEAFFGQGTRLTVV.

As to this clonotype: A much larger clone differs by one base, so this may be a read error. The genes are TRBV5-1 and TRBJ1-1; D not resolved. The ends were cut back, 4 bases at V and 1 base at J, with 11 bases in the middle. CDR1 is SGHRS, CDR2 YFSETQ, per germline. The CDR3 spans 14 residues. The CDR3 loop is CASSPREGNTEAFF. The CDR3 DNA is TGCGCCAGCAGCCCACGGGAAGGGAACACTGAAGCTTTCTTT.

This clonotype was seen at least ten times. The rearrangement uses TRBV5-1 and TRBJ1-2; D may be TRBD1 (5 bases). The CDR3 sequence is 14 residues long. With 5 bases removed from V and 0 bases from J, the gap between germline ends came to 11 bases. Looked up from germline, CDR1 is SGHRS and CDR2 is YFSETQ. The CDR3 region is CASSEPGPNYGYTF. CDR3 DNA: TGCGCCAGCAGTGAACCGGGGCCTAACTATGGCTACACCTTC.

The rearrangement links TRBV6-5 to TRBJ2-3, with 7 bases matching TRBD1. The V gene's germline CDR1 is MNHEY and CDR2 SVGAGI. The ends lost 3 bases at V and 1 base at J; junction bases unmatched: 4. There are 15 residues in the CDR3. CDR3 in DNA: TGTGCCAGCAGTTATGGGACAGTGGGCACAGATACGCAGTATTTT. Amino acids: CASSYGTVGTDTQYF.

This clonotype was counted many times. This chain joins TRBV20-1 and TRBJ2-3; TRBD2 matches at 7 bases. V lost 6 bases, J lost 8 bases, and 14 bases stayed unmatched. Per the germline V gene, CDR1 is DFQATT and CDR2 is SNEGSKA (reference sequence). CDR3 length equals 14 residues. The CDR3 protein is CSAAGEASISTQYF. The CDR3 DNA reads TGCAGTGCCGCGGGGGAAGCTAGTATCTCTACGCAGTATTTT.

The V and J genes are TRBV5-1 and TRBJ2-5; the D call may be TRBD1 or TRBD2 (6 bases each). Germline V gene data show CDR1 as SGHRS and CDR2 as YFSETQ. Trimming removed 4 bases at V and 2 bases at J, with 12 bases between. The CDR3 is 14 amino acids. The CDR3 DNA reads as TGCGCCAGCAGCGGCGGGACATCACAAGAGACCCAGTACTTC. It specifies CASSGGTSQETQYF.

This clonotype has a count of ten or more. This chain connects TRBV10-3 to TRBJ1-5; 7 nucleotides agree with TRBD1. J lost 5 bases, V lost 5 bases, and 9 bases had no gene match. CDR1 and CDR2 from the germline V gene are ENHRY and SYGVKD. CDR3 length equals 15 residues. CDR3 nucleotides: TGTGCCATCAGTATGGGGACAGTTCGGGATCAGCCCCAGCATTTT. Encoded protein: CAISMGTVRDQPQHF.

This clonotype has at least ten counts. This chain uses TRBV11-2 with TRBJ1-4, with 7 bases that match TRBD1. This CDR3 spans 14 amino acids. The germline gives CDR1 SGHAT, CDR2 FQNNGV. With 4 bases clipped from V and 7 bases from J, the junction kept 6 bases outside the gene matches. CDR3 nucleotides: TGTGCCAGCAGCTCCGGGACAGTGGCTGAAAAACTGTTTTTT. This encodes CASSSGTVAEKLFF.

J is TRBJ2-1 and V is TRBV7-2; perhaps TRBD2 as D (7 bases). The CDR3 sequence is 17 residues long. Germline V lookup: CDR1 SGHTA, CDR2 FQGNSA. V lost 0 bases to trimming and J lost 5 bases, with 17 bases between them. CDR3 DNA sequence: TGTGCCAGCAGCTTAGCCCACGGGCGGGGGCCTAACAATGAGCAGTTCTTC. Translated: CASSLAHGRGPNNEQFF.

At least ten counts were recorded for this clonotype. This sequence joins TRBV9 and TRBJ2-5, with D tentatively TRBD1 (5 bases). CDR1 and CDR2 from the germline V gene are SGDLS and YYNGEE. The CDR3 is 17 residues long. V lost 2 bases to trimming and J lost 1 base, with 18 bases between them. The CDR3 sequence is CASSVPESSGFQETQYF. CDR3 coding DNA: TGTGCCAGCAGCGTCCCCGAATCCTCAGGGTTCCAAGAGACCCAGTACTTC.

This chain joins TRBV9 and TRBJ1-4, with D hard to call. The CDR3 is 14 amino acids. V was clipped by 0 bases and J by 8 bases, with 11 bases between them. CDR1 and CDR2 from the germline V gene are SGDLS and YYNGEE. Written as DNA, the CDR3 is TGTGCCAGCAGCGTAGACACCACCGGCGAAAAACTGTTTTTT. The encoded protein is CASSVDTTGEKLFF.

This clonotype has ten or more counts. The rearrangement links TRBV5-6 to TRBJ2-3; 8 bases fit TRBD1. Germline-derived CDR1 and CDR2 are SGHDT and YYEEEE. This CDR3 is 13 amino acids long. With V trimmed by 8 bases and J by 5 bases, 7 bases remained unmatched. CDR3 DNA: TGTGCCAGTATACAGGGGGTGGGAGATACGCAGTATTTT. Translation gives CASIQGVGDTQYF. Based on the CDR3 plus reference TRBV5-6 and TRBJ2-3, the full variable domain is DAGVTQSPTHLIKTRGQQVTLRCSPKSGHDTVSWYQQALGQGPQFIFQYYEEEERQRGNFPDRFSGHQFPNYSSELNVNALLLGDSALYLCASIQGVGDTQYFGPGTRLTVL.

On this clonotype: Mismatch with germline at one junction end may stem from a read error. The chain employs TRBV29-1 and TRBJ1-5; 8 positions match TRBD1. In germline, CDR1 is SQVTM, CDR2 ANQGSEA. There are 13 residues in the CDR3. The CDR3 DNA follows: TGCAGCGTTAGACAGGGGCTATATCAGCCCCAGAATTTT. Protein sequence: CSVRQGLYQPQNF.